This section outlines one T cell receptor (beta chain) sequence together with its context. Its antigen is unknown. This entry is derived from a study of T cell responses to AZD1222 COVID-19 vaccine. Study conclusions and caveats: Spike-specific TCR breadth and depth both grew after two AZD1222 doses. Across the whole spike, CD4 TCRs peaked at regions 160-218 and 743-854. Reportedly, nearly half of unique spike TCRs recognized epitopes outside B.1.351/B.1.1.7 mutations.

Produced via immunoSEQ multiplex PCR; TCRdb's table is partial and in-frame only. The table has approximately 130,000 clones, around 80% seen once. The CDR3 is 16 residues long. Germline V gene data show CDR1 as SGDLS and CDR2 as YYNGEE. J was trimmed by 3 bases and V by 0 bases; bases with no gene match: 5. This TCR came from an adult who received the AZD1222 COVID-19 vaccine. This sample comprised peripheral blood, obtained 28 days after the second AZD1222 dose. V usage is TRBV9 and J usage is TRBJ1-2; 10 bases agree with TRBD1. The CDR3 loop is CASSVGDRGQYYGYTF. The CDR3 nucleotides read TGTGCCAGCAGCGTAGGAGACAGGGGGCAATACTATGGCTACACCTTC. The whole variable domain, filled in from reference TRBV9 and TRBJ1-2, reads DSGVTQTPKHLITATGQRVTLRCSPRSGDLSVYWYQQSLDQGLQFLIQYYNGEERAKGNILERFSAQQFPDLHSELNLSSLELGDSALYFCASSVGDRGQYYGYTFGSGTRLTVV.